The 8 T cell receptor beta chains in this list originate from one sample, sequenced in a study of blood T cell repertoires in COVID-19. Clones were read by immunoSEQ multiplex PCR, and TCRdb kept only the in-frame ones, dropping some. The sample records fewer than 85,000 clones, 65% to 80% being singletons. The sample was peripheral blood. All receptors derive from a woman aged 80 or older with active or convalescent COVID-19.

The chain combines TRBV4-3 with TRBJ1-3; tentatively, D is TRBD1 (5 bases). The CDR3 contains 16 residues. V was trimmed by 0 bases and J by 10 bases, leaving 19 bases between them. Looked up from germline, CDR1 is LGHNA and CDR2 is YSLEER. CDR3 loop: CASSQELLGVLSTIYF. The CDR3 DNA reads TGCGCCAGCAGCCAAGAACTTTTAGGGGTCCTTTCGACCATATATTTT.

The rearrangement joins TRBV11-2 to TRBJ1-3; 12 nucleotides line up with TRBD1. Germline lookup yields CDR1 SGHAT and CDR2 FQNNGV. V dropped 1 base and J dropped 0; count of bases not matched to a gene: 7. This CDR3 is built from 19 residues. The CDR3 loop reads CASSLVPGQGASSGNTIYF. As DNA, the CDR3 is TGTGCCAGCAGCTTAGTTCCGGGACAGGGGGCGAGCTCTGGAAACACCATATATTTT. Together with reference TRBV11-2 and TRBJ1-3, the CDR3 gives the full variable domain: EAGVAQSPRYKIIEKRQSVAFWCNPISGHATLYWYQQILGQGPKLLIQFQNNGVVDDSQLPKDRFSAERLKGVDSTLKIQPAKLEDSAVYLCASSLVPGQGASSGNTIYFGEGSWLTVV.

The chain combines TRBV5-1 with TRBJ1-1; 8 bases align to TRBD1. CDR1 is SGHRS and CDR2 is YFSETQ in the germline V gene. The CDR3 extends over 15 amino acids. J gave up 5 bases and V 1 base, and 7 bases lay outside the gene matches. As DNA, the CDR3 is TGCGCCAGCAGCTTGTTGGACAGGGTGTCGACTGAAGCTTTCTTT. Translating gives CASSLLDRVSTEAFF.

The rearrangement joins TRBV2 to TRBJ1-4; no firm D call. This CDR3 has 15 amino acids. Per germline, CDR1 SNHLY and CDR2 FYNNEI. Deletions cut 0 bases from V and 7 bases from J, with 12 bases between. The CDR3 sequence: CASSEARGLGEKLFF. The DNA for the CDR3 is TGTGCCAGCAGTGAAGCGCGGGGATTGGGTGAAAAACTGTTTTTT.

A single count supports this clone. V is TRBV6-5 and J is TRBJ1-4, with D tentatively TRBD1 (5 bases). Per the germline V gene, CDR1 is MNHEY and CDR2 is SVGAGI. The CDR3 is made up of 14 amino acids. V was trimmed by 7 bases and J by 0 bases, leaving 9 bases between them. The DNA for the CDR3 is TGTGCCAGCAAATCAGGGCCAACTAATGAAAAACTGTTTTTT. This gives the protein CASKSGPTNEKLFF.

This CDR3 is CASSWRDNEQFF. The CDR3 nucleotides read TGTGCCAGCAGTTGGAGGGACAATGAGCAGTTCTTC. This chain connects TRBV6-2 or TRBV6-3 to TRBJ2-1, with D perhaps matching TRBD2 (6 bases). The length of the CDR3 is 12 residues. Germline V CDR1 and CDR2: MNHEY, SVGEGT. With 4 bases removed from V and 5 bases from J, the gap between germline ends came to 6 bases.

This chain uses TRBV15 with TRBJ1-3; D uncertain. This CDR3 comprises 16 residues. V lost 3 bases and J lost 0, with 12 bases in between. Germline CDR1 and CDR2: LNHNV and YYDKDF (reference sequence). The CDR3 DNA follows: TGTGCCACCAGCAGTGGCCGGGCGGGCTCTGGAAACACCATATATTTT. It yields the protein CATSSGRAGSGNTIYF.

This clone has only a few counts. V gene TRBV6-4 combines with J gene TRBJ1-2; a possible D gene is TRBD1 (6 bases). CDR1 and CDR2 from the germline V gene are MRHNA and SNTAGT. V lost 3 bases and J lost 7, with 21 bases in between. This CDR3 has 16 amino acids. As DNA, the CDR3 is TGTGCCAGCAGTGATCTCGGACAGATTCGAGAGGGTGGCTACACCTTC. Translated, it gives CASSDLGQIREGGYTF.